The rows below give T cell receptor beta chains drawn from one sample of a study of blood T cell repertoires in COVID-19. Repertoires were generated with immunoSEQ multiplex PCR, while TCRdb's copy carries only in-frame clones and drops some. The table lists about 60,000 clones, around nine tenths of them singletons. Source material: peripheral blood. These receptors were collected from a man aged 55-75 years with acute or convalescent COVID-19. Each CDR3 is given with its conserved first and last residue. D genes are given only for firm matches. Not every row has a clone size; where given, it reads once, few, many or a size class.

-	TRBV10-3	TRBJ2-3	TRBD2	CAISDRGTSGSTDTQYF	TGTGCCATCAGTGATCGCGGGACTAGCGGGAGCACAGATACGCAGTATTTT
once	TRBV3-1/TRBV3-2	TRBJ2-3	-	CASSQGSAGTDTQYF	TGTGCCAGCAGCCAAGGGTCGGCGGGCACAGATACGCAGTATTTT
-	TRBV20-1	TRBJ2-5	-	CSASFEETQYF	TGCAGTGCTAGCTTTGAAGAGACCCAGTACTTC
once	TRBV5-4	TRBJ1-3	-	CASTFRGSGNTIYF	TGTGCCAGCACCTTTCGGGGCTCTGGAAACACCATATATTTT
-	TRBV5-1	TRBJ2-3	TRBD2	CASSFGGGGPDTQYF	TGCGCCAGCAGCTTTGGGGGCGGGGGGCCAGATACGCAGTATTTT
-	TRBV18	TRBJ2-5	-	CASSLSIEATQYF	TGTGCCAGCTCACTGAGTATAGAGGCGACCCAGTACTTC
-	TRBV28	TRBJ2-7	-	CASSTGYEQYF	TGTGCCAGCAGTACCGGCTACGAGCAGTACTTC
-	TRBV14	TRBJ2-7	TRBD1	CASSQVTGSSYEQYF	TGTGCCAGCAGCCAAGTGACAGGGAGCTCCTACGAGCAGTACTTC
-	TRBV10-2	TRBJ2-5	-	CASRAGRDSRRETQYF	TGCGCCAGCAGGGCGGGAAGGGATAGTCGTCGGGAGACCCAGTACTTC
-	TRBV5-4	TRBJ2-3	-	CASSLPSKGTDTQYF	TGTGCCAGCAGCCTGCCTAGTAAGGGCACAGATACGCAGTATTTT
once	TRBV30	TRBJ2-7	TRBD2	CAWSRGISGEGEQYF	TGTGCCTGGAGTAGGGGTATTAGCGGGGAGGGGGAGCAGTACTTC
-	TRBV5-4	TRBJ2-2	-	CASGGSRDTGELFF	TGTGCCAGCGGTGGGAGTAGGGACACCGGGGAGCTGTTTTTT
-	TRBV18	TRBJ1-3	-	CASSPSLTGDGNTIYF	TGTGCCAGCTCGCCTTCCTTGACAGGAGACGGAAACACCATATATTTT
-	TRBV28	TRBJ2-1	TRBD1	CASSLSGTGKQFF	TGTGCCAGCAGTTTATCCGGGACAGGGAAGCAGTTCTTC
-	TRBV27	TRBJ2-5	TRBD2	CASSRTSGRGETQYF	TGTGCCAGCAGCAGGACTAGCGGGAGGGGAGAGACCCAGTACTTC
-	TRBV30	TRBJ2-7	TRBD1	CAWSVGQGYEQYF	TGTGCCTGGAGTGTCGGACAGGGTTACGAGCAGTACTTC
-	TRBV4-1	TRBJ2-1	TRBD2	CASSQPGTSAKNEQFF	TGCGCCAGCAGCCAGCCCGGGACTAGCGCCAAAAATGAGCAGTTCTTC
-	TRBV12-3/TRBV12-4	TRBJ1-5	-	CASSLTVSNPQHF	TGTGCCAGCAGTTTAACGGTCTCCAACCCCCAGCATTTT
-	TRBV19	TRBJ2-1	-	CASSRNNRNEQFF	TGTGCCAGTAGTAGAAACAACAGGAATGAGCAGTTCTTC
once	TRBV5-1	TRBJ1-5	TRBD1	CASSTGQGDNQPQHF	TGCGCCAGCAGCACCGGACAGGGGGACAATCAGCCCCAGCATTTT
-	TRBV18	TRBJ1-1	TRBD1	CASSSDRVEAFF	TGTGCCAGCTCATCTGACAGGGTTGAAGCTTTCTTT
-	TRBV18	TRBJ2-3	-	CASSPSVDTQYF	TGTGCCAGCTCACCTTCAGTAGATACGCAGTATTTT
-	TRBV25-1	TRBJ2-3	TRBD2	CASSDGTSGSIADTQYF	TGTGCCAGCAGTGACGGGACTAGCGGGAGCATTGCAGATACGCAGTATTTT
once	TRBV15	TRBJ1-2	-	CATSRAGEGYTF	TGTGCCACCAGCAGAGCAGGGGAGGGCTACACCTTC
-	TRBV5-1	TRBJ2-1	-	CASSLTTRPNEQFF	TGCGCCAGCAGCTTGACTACTAGGCCCAATGAGCAGTTCTTC
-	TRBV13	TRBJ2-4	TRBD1	CASSSTPGTGLAKNIQYF	TGTGCCAGCAGCTCCACCCCCGGGACAGGGCTAGCCAAAAACATTCAGTACTTC
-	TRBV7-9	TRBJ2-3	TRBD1	CASSPQGVSTDTQYF	TGTGCCAGCAGCCCGCAGGGGGTGAGCACAGATACGCAGTATTTT
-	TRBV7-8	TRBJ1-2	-	CASSLLGSFYGYTF	TGTGCCAGCAGCTTATTGGGCAGCTTCTATGGCTACACCTTC
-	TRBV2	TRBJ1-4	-	CASSDPSPNEKLFF	TGTGCCAGCAGTGACCCCAGTCCTAATGAAAAACTGTTTTTT
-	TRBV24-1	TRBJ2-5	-	CATSEPGVWETQYF	TGTGCCACCAGTGAACCAGGGGTGTGGGAGACCCAGTACTTC
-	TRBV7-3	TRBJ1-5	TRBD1	CASSLIGTGEKGNQPQHF	TGTGCCAGCAGCTTAATTGGGACAGGGGAGAAGGGCAATCAGCCCCAGCATTTT
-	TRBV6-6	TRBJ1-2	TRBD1	CASSEDRIYGYTF	TGTGCCAGCAGTGAGGACAGGATCTATGGCTACACCTTC
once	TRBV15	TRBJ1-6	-	CATSRSGPRGSPLHF	TGTGCCACCAGCAGGAGCGGGCCGAGGGGTTCACCCCTCCACTTT
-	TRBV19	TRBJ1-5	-	CASSILINQPQHF	TGTGCCAGTAGTATACTTATCAATCAGCCCCAGCATTTT
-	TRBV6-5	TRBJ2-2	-	CASRTFPMSGELFF	TGTGCCAGCAGGACTTTCCCCATGTCCGGGGAGCTGTTTTTT
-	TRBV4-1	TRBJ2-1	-	CASSQVSGLTIYEQFF	TGCGCCAGCAGCCAAGTATCCGGGTTAACTATATATGAGCAGTTCTTC
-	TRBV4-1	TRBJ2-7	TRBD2	CASSHATSGGSYEQYF	TGCGCCAGCAGCCACGCCACTAGCGGGGGGTCCTACGAGCAGTACTTC
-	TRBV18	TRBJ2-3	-	CASSPPARGATDTQYF	TGTGCCAGCTCACCACCCGCCAGGGGTGCCACAGATACGCAGTATTTT
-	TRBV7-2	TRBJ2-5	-	CASSPIRGRQETQYF	TGTGCCAGCAGCCCTATTCGGGGGAGACAAGAGACCCAGTACTTC
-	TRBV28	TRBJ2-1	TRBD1	CASRGDREEGNEQFF	TGTGCCAGCAGGGGGGACAGGGAGGAGGGCAATGAGCAGTTCTTC
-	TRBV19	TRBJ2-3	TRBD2	CASRRGAGGVDTQYF	TGTGCCAGTCGGAGGGGAGCGGGAGGGGTAGATACGCAGTATTTT
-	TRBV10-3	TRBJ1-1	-	CAISEWSGDTEAFF	TGTGCCATCAGTGAGTGGTCCGGGGACACTGAAGCTTTCTTT
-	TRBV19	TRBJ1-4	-	CASSIGGGPRFEKLFF	TGTGCCAGTAGTATCGGCGGCGGGCCAAGATTTGAAAAACTGTTTTTT
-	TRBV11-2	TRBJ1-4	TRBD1	CASSRGQGVFEKLFF	TGTGCCAGCAGCCGGGGACAGGGGGTCTTTGAAAAACTGTTTTTT
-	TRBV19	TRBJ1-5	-	CASSIRSWQGSNQPQHF	TGTGCCAGTAGTATAAGATCTTGGCAGGGTAGCAATCAGCCCCAGCATTTT
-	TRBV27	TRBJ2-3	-	CASSLPTDTQYF	TGTGCCAGCAGCCTACCCACAGATACGCAGTATTTT
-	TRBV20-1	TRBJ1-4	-	CSASGGGTNEKLFF	TGCAGTGCTAGTGGCGGAGGGACTAATGAAAAACTGTTTTTT
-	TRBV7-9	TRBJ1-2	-	CASSLTESANYGYTF	TGTGCCAGCAGCTTAACGGAGTCCGCTAACTATGGCTACACCTTC
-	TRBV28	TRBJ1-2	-	CASSLLPGYGYTF	TGTGCCAGCAGTCTTCTCCCGGGCTATGGCTACACCTTC
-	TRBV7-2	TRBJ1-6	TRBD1	CASSFPSTGSGSPLHF	TGTGCCAGCAGCTTTCCCTCGACAGGGTCGGGCTCACCCCTCCACTTT
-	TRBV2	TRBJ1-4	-	CASRRTLVEKLFF	TGTGCCAGCAGGCGGACACTGGTTGAAAAACTGTTTTTT
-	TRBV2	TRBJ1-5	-	CASSRNPLPRTVRVQPQHF	TGTGCCAGCAGTAGAAACCCCCTACCCCGGACAGTTCGCGTTCAGCCCCAGCATTTT
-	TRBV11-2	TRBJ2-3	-	CASSFPKTRETDTQYF	TGTGCCAGCAGCTTCCCTAAGACACGGGAAACAGATACGCAGTATTTT
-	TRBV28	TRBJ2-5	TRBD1	CASTPHEGTGGEETQYF	TGTGCCAGCACCCCCCACGAGGGGACAGGGGGCGAAGAGACCCAGTACTTC